Listed here is a single TCR beta chain. This entry belongs to a study of blood T cell repertoires in COVID-19. Looking at the study overall: Researchers got acute and convalescent COVID-19 samples from the United States, Italy and Spain.

The CDR3 is made up of 15 amino acids. Germline values: CDR1 MNHEY, CDR2 SVGAGI. Losses at the gene ends were 5 bases for V and 4 bases for J; bases not matched to a gene: 9. Original analysis: Researchers report that nucleated cell counts were estimated from reference gene primer amplification. The table came from immunoSEQ multiplex PCR; TCRdb's copy has only in-frame clones and leaves some out. V and J calls and clone size come straight from that table; D and trimming were deduced from the DNA. The sample yields roughly 87,000 clones, roughly 88% seen once. This TCR was recovered from a man in his 60s with acute or convalescent COVID-19. This chain connects TRBV6-5 to TRBJ2-7; 9 positions agree with TRBD2. Sequencing was performed on peripheral blood. CDR3 bases: TGTGCCAGCAGTACTTTAGCGGGGGCCACTTACGAGCAGTACTTC. Its protein product is CASSTLAGATYEQYF.